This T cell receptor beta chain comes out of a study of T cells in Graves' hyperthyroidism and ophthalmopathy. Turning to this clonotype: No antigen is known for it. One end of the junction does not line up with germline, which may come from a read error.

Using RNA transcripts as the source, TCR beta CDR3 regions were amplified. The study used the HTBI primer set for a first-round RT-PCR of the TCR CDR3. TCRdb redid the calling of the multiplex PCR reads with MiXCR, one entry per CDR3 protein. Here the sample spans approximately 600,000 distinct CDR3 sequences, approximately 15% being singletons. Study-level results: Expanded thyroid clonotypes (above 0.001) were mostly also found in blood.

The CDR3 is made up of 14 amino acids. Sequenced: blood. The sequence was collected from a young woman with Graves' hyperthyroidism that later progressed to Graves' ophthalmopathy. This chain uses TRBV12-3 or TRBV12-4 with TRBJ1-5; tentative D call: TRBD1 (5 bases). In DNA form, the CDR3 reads TGTGCCAGCAGTCCCCAGGGCAAATTGCAGCCCCAGCCTTTT. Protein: CASSPQGKLQPQPF.